This T cell receptor beta chain appears in the sequencing data of a study of T-cell memory formation after mild COVID-19. There are 12 residues in the CDR3. CDR1 ENHRY and CDR2 SYGVKD come from the germline V gene. After removal of 4 bases from V and 6 bases from J, the junction contained 3 bases not matched to a gene. TCRdb independently ran MiXCR on the 5' RACE reads; one entry per CDR3 protein. Found here are 120,000 to 150,000 distinct CDR3 sequences, around 14% of them singletons; the top ten hold about 27%. Only a few counts were recorded for this clonotype. The antigen is unknown. Whole-study results and caveats: CD8+ contracting clones occupied EMRA, while CD4+ ones occupied mainly CM and EM. A balance of CD4 and CD8 characterized clones contracting day 15 to 85, whereas later expanders leaned CD4+. The finding that pre-infection memory included some responding clones suggested that cross-reactive memory joined. Among clones peaking at day 37 in the second wave, SARS-CoV-2 specificity remained unconfirmed.

The sample was PBMCs or a T cell subset sorted from them (not recorded which). The TCR originated in an adult woman who had mild COVID-19 (a few samples of this study predate the infection). Cell type and time point are not known. The V and J genes are TRBV10-3 and TRBJ2-7, with 7 bases aligning to TRBD2. The CDR3 protein is CAISGEGPEQYF. CDR3 nucleotides: TGTGCCATCAGTGGGGAGGGCCCCGAGCAGTACTTC.